The TCR beta chain described here comes from a study of blood T cell repertoires in COVID-19. Germline V CDR1 and CDR2: SGDLS, YYNGEE. The CDR3 is made up of 14 amino acids. V lost 4 bases and J 3 bases, leaving 10 bases between the germline ends. Clinical history as reported by participants underpinned cohort assignment. Clones were read by immunoSEQ multiplex PCR, and TCRdb kept only the in-frame ones, dropping some. This sample has under 65,000 clones, with approximately 82% found just once. The TCR was taken from a woman between 50 and 59 years old with acute COVID-19. The sample was PBMCs or T cells enriched from blood (not recorded which). This sequence joins TRBV9 and TRBJ1-4; D not certain. The DNA of the CDR3 is TGTGCCAGCAGCCCAGGAGGATCTAATGAAAAACTGTTTTTT. Amino acid sequence: CASSPGGSNEKLFF.